This T cell receptor beta chain is from a study of blood T cell repertoires in COVID-19. The CDR3 totals 15 residues. Trimming cost V 0 bases and J 9 bases, with 16 bases left between them. Germline CDR1 and CDR2: MGHRA and YSYEKL. The repertoire was sequenced with immunoSEQ multiplex PCR; TCRdb's copy has only in-frame clones and lacks some. Of roughly 250,000 clones in the sample, around 82% are singletons; the top ten hold less than 10%. Sequenced material: peripheral blood. This TCR derives from a human donor in a cohort sampled during active COVID-19. The gene calls are TRBV4-1 and TRBJ2-3; D perhaps matches TRBD1 (6 bases). CDR3 nucleotides: TGCGCCAGCAGCCAAGAGGGACAAACAACCTGGACGCAGTATTTT. It encodes CASSQEGQTTWTQYF.